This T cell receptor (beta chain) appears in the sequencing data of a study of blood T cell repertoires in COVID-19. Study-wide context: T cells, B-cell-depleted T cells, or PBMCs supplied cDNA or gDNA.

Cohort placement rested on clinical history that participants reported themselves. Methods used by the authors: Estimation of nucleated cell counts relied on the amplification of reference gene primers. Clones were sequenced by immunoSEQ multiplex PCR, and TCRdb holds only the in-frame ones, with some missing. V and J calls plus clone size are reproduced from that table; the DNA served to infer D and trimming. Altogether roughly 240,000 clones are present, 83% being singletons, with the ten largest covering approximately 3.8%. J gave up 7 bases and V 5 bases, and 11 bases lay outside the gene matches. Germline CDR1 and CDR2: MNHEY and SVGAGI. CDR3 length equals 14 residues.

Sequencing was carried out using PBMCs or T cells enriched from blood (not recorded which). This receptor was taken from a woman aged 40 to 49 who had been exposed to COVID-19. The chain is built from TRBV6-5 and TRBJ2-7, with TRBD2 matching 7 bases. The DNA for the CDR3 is TGTGCCAGCAGTACCGGGACTACCCCTTGGGAGCAGTACTTC. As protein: CASSTGTTPWEQYF.